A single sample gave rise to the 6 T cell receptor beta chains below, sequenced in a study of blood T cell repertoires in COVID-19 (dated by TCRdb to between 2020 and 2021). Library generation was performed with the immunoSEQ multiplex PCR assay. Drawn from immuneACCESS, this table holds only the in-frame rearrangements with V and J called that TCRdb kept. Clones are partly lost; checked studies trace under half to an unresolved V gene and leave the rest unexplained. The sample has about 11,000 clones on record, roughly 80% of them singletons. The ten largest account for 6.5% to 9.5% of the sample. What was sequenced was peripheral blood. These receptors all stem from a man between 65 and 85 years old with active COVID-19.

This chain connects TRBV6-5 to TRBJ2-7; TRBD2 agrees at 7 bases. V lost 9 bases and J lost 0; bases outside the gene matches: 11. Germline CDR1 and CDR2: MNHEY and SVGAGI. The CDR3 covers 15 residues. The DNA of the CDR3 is TGTGCCAGTTCCCGAGAGCGGGACTTCTCCTACGAGCAGTACTTC. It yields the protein CASSRERDFSYEQYF.

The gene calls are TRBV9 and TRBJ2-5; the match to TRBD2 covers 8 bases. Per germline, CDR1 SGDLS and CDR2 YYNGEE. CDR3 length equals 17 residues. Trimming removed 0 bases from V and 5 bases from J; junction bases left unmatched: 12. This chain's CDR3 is CASSVGAGGTGRETQYF. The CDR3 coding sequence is TGTGCCAGCAGCGTAGGGGCGGGGGGCACAGGGCGGGAGACCCAGTACTTC.

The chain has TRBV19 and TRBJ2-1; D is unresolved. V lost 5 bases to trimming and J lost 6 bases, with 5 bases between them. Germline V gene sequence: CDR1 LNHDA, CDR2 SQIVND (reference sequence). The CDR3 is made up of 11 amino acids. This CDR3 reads CASSPLNEQFF. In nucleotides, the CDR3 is TGTGCCAGTAGTCCCCTCAATGAGCAGTTCTTC.

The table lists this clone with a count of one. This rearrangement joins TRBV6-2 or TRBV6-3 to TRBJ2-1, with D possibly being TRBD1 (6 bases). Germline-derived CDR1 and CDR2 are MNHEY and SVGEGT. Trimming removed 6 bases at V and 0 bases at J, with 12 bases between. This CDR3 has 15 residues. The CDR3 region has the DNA TGTGCCAGCAGCCTCCTAGGGGGCTCCTACAATGAGCAGTTCTTC. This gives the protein CASSLLGGSYNEQFF.

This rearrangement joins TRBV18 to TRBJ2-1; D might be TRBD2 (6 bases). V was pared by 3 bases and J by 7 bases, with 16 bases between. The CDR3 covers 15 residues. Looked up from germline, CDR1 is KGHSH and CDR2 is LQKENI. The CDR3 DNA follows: TGTGCCAGCTCACCGACGCAGGAGGGCGGTAATGAGCAGTTCTTC. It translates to CASSPTQEGGNEQFF.

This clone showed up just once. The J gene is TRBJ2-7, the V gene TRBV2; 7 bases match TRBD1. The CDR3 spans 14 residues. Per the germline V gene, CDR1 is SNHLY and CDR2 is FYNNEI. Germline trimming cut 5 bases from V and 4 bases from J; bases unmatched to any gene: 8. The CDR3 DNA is TGTGCCAGCAGTCTAAGGACAGGTTGGTACGAGCAGTACTTC. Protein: CASSLRTGWYEQYF.